The 7 T cell receptor beta chains listed next were all sequenced from one sample in a study of T cell repertoires in cytomegalovirus infection (dated 2019 in TCRdb). Reads for this sample came from an Illumina HiSeq 1500. The raw public reads went through TCRdb reprocessing: fastp at Q25, MiXCR clone calling, in-frame beta chains kept. When rows share a CDR3 protein, they turn into one entry using the most common DNA and genes. Present in this sample are approximately 700,000 distinct CDR3 sequences, under 40% of which were seen just once. The ten largest clonotypes hold 2.5% to 3.5% of the sample. The sample comprised PBMCs. The receptor set was obtained from a human donor in good health (CMV status not recorded). Some clones in this sample may be carry-over from other donors' samples.

The table lists this clonotype with a count of one. A read error may account for a junction end that differs from germline. J is TRBJ2-7 and V is TRBV6-2 or TRBV6-3, with D tentatively TRBD1 or TRBD2 (6 bases each). The CDR3 totals 13 residues. Germline V gene data show CDR1 as MNHEY and CDR2 as SVGEGT. CDR3 in DNA: TGTGACAGCAGTTACTCGGGGGCCGGCGAGCAGTACTTC. Encoded protein: CDSSYSGAGEQYF.

This clonotype was seen more than once but under ten times. The chain uses TRBV7-9 and TRBJ1-4; the D gene is possibly TRBD1 (6 bases). Germline values: CDR1 SEHNR, CDR2 FQNEAQ (reference sequence). The CDR3 contains 14 residues. V gave up 6 bases and J gave up 8 bases, with 16 bases separating them. In nucleotides, the CDR3 is TGTGCCAGCAGACCAACAGGGTCCATGGAAAAACTGTTTTTT. This codes for CASRPTGSMEKLFF.

The chain uses TRBV28 and TRBJ2-1; 7 nucleotides align to TRBD2. The junction had 15 bases not matched to a gene; V was cut back by 3 bases and J by 16 bases. This CDR3 contains 14 residues. Germline assignment: CDR1 MDHEN and CDR2 SYDVKM. CDR3 region: CASSLREISAQAFF. DNA for the CDR3: TGTGCCAGCAGTTTGCGGGAGATCAGTGCGCAGGCCTTCTTC.

This chain uses TRBV20-1 with TRBJ1-6; 8 nucleotides line up with TRBD1. Germline V CDR1 and CDR2: DFQATT, SNEGSKA (reference sequence). Losses at the gene ends were 2 bases for V and 6 bases for J; bases not matched to a gene: 3. This CDR3 comprises 14 residues. Here the CDR3 DNA reads TGCAGTGCTAGATCCGGACAGGGTAATTCACCCCTCCACTTT. Amino acid sequence: CSARSGQGNSPLHF.

The V and J genes are TRBV13 and TRBJ1-1, with D possibly being TRBD1 (6 bases). The germline V and J ends were trimmed by 2 bases and 1 base, with 11 bases remaining between them. Germline CDR1 and CDR2: PRHDT and FYEKMQ (reference sequence). The CDR3 sequence is 15 residues long. CDR3: CASSLQGWENTEAFF. The DNA of the CDR3 is TGTGCCAGCAGCTTACAGGGGTGGGAGAACACTGAAGCTTTCTTT.

V usage is TRBV7-2 and J usage is TRBJ2-1; D unclear. Trimming left V 1 base short and J 9 bases short, with 7 bases between. The CDR3 is 12 amino acids. The germline V gene has CDR1 SGHTA and CDR2 FQGNSA. Here the CDR3 reads CASSLVGCEQFF. In DNA, the CDR3 is TGTGCCAGCAGCTTAGTAGGGTGTGAGCAGTTCTTC.

This clonotype turned up a few times. The chain uses TRBV20-1 and TRBJ1-1; D unresolved. This CDR3 is built from 16 residues. In germline, CDR1 is DFQATT, CDR2 SNEGSKA (reference sequence). V was pared by 0 bases and J by 0 bases, with 14 bases between. In DNA form, the CDR3 reads TGCAGTGCTAGAGATAGGCACAGATCCATGAACACTGAAGCTTTCTTT. It is translated as CSARDRHRSMNTEAFF.